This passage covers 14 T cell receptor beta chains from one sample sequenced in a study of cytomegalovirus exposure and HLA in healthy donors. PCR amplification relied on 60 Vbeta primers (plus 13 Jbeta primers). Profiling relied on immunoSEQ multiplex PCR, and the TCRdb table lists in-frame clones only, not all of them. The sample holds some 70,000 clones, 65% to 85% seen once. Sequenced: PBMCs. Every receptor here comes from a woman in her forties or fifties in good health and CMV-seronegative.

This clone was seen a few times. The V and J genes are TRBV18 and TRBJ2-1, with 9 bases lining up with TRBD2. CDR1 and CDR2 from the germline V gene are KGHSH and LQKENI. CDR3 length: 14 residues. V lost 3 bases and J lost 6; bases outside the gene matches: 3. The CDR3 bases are TGTGCCAGCTCACCCTCGACTAGCGGCAATGAGCAGTTCTTC. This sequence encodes CASSPSTSGNEQFF.

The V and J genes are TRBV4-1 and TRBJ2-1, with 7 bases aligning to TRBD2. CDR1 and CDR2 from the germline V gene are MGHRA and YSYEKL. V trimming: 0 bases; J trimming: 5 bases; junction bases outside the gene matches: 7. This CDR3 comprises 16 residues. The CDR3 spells CASSQDLASGNNEQFF. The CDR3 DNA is TGCGCCAGCAGCCAAGATCTTGCTAGCGGCAACAATGAGCAGTTCTTC.

The CDR3 is CSVEVVGRGEQFF. DNA for the CDR3: TGCAGCGTTGAGGTCGTCGGGAGAGGTGAGCAGTTCTTC. The chain combines TRBV29-1 with TRBJ2-1, with a weak D call TRBD2 (6 bases). Germline assignment: CDR1 SQVTM and CDR2 ANQGSEA. Trimming removed 3 bases at V and 9 bases at J, with 15 bases between. The CDR3 runs 13 residues.

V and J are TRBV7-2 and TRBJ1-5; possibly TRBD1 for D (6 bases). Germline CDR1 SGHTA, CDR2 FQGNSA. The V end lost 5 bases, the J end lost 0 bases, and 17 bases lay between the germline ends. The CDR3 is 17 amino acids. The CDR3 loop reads CASSDSTGQYSNQPQHF. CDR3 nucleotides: TGTGCCAGCAGCGATAGCACAGGGCAATATAGCAATCAGCCCCAGCATTTT.

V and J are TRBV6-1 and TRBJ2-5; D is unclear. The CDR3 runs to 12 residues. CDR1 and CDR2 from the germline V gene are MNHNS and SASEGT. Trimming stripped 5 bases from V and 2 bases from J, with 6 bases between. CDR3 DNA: TGTGCCAGCAGTTTGAGACAAGAGACCCAGTACTTC. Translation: CASSLRQETQYF.

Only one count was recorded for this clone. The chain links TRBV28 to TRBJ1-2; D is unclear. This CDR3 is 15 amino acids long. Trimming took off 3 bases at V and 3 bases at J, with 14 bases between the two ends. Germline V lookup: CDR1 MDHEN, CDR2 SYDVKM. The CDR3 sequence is CASSFLDWYDYGYTF. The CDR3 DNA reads TGTGCCAGCAGTTTCCTGGACTGGTATGACTATGGCTACACCTTC.

The chain's CDR3 is CASSTLAGLGETQYF. The CDR3, as DNA: TGTGCCAGCTCAACCTTAGCGGGCCTGGGGGAGACCCAGTACTTC. V and J are TRBV18 and TRBJ2-5; 7 nucleotides align to TRBD2. The CDR3 sequence is 15 residues long. Germline assignment: CDR1 KGHSH and CDR2 LQKENI. J lost 5 bases, V lost 5 bases, and 11 bases had no gene match.

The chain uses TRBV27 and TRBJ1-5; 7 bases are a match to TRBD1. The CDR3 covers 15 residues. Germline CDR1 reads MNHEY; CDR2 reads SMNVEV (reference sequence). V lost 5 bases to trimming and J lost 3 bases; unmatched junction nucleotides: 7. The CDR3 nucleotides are TGTGCCAGCAGTCCCAAGACAGGGCTCAATCAGCCCCAGCATTTT. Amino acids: CASSPKTGLNQPQHF.

The CDR3 sequence is CASSGGAYEQYV. The CDR3 region has the DNA TGTGCCAGCAGTGGAGGGGCCTACGAGCAGTACGTC. The chain has TRBV28 and TRBJ2-7; D possibly corresponds to TRBD2 (6 bases). Germline V lookup: CDR1 MDHEN, CDR2 SYDVKM. This CDR3 comprises 12 residues. V lost 5 bases, J lost 2 bases, and 7 bases lay in between.

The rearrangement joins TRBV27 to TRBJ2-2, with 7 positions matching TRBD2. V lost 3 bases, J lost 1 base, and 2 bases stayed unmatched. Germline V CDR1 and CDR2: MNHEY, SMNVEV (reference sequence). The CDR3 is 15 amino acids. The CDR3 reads CASSLASGNTGELFF. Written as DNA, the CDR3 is TGTGCCAGCAGTTTGGCTAGCGGGAACACCGGGGAGCTGTTTTTT.

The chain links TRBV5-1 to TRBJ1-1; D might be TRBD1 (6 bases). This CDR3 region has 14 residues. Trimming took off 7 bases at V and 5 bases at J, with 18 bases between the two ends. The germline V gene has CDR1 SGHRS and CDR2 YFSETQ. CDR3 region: CASSWRGRETEAFF. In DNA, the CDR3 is TGCGCCAGCTCGTGGAGGGGGAGGGAAACTGAAGCTTTCTTT.

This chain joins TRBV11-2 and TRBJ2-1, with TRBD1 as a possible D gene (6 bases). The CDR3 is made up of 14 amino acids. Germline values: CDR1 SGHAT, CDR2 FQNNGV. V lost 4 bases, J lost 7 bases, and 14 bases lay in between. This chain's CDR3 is CASSYQGSRNEQFF. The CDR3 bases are TGTGCCAGCAGCTATCAGGGGAGTAGAAATGAGCAGTTCTTC.

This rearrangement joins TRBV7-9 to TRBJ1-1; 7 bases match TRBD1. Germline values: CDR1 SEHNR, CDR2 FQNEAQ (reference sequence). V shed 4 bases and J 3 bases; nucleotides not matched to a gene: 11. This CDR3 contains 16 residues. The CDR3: CASSSALGGTDTEAFF. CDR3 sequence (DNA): TGTGCCAGCAGCTCTGCCTTAGGGGGCACGGACACTGAAGCTTTCTTT.

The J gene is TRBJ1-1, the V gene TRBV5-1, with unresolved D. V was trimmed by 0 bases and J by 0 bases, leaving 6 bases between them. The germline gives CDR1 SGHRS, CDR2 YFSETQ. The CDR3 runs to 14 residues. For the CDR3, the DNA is TGCGCCAGCAGCTTGGGGGGAGTGAACACTGAAGCTTTCTTT. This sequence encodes CASSLGGVNTEAFF. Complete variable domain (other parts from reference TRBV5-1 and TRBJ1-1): KAGVTQTPRYLIKTRGQQVTLSCSPISGHRSVSWYQQTPGQGLQFLFEYFSETQRNKGNFPGRFSGRQFSNSRSEMNVSTLELGDSALYLCASSLGGVNTEAFFGQGTRLTVV.